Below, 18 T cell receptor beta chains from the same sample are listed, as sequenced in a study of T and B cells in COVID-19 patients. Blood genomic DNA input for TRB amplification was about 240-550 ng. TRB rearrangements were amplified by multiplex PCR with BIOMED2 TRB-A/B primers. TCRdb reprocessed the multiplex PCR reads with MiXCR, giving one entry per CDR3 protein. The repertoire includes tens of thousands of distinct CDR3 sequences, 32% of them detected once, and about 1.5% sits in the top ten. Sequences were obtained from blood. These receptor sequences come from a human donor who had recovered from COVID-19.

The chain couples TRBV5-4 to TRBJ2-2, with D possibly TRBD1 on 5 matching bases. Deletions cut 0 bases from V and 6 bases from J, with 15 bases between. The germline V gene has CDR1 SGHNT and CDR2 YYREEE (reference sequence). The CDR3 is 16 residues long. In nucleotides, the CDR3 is TGTGCCAGCAGCTTGGGGGCAGGGTTTTCGGCCGGGGAGCTGTTTTTT. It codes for CASSLGAGFSAGELFF.

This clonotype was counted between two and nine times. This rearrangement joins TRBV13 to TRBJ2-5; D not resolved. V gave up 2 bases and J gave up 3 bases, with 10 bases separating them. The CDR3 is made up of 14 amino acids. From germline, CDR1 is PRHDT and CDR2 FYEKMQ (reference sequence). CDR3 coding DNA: TGTGCCAGCAGCTTAAATCGGCCCAAAGAGACCCAGTACTTC. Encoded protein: CASSLNRPKETQYF.

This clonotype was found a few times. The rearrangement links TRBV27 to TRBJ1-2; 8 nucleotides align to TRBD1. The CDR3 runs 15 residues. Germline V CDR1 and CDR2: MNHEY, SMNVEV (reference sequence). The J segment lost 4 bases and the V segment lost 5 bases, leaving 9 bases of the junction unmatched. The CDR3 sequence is CASSPTGTGSYGYTF. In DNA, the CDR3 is TGTGCCAGCAGTCCGACCGGGACAGGTAGCTATGGCTACACCTTC.

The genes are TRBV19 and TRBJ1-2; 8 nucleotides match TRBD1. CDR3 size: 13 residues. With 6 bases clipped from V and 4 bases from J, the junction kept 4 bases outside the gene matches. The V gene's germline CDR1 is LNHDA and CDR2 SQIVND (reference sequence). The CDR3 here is CASRGQAFYGYTF. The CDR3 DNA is TGTGCCAGTAGGGGACAGGCGTTCTATGGCTACACCTTC.

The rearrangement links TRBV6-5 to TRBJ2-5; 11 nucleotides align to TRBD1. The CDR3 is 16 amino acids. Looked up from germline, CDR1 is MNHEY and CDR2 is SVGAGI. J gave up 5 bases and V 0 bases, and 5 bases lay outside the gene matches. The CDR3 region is CASSYSGQGARETQYF. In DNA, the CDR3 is TGTGCCAGCAGTTACTCCGGACAGGGGGCGCGGGAGACCCAGTACTTC.

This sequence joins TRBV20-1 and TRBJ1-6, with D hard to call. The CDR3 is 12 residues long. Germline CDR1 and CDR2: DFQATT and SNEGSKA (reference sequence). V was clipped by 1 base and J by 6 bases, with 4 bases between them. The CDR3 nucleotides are TGCAGTGCTAGAGGCAGTAATTCACCCCTCCACTTT. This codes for CSARGSNSPLHF.

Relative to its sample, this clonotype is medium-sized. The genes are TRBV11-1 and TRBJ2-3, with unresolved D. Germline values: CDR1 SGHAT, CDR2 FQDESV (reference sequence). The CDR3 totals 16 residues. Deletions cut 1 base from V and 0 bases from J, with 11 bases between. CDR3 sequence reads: CASSLGARISTDTQYF. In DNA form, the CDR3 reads TGTGCCAGCAGCTTAGGGGCGCGGATCAGCACAGATACGCAGTATTTT.

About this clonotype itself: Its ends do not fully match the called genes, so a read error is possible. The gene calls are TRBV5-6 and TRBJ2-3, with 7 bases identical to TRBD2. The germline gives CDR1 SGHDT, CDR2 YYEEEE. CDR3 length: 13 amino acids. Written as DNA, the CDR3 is TGCGCCAGCAAGCGGGGCGGACAAGATACGCAGTATTTT. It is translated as CASKRGGQDTQYF.

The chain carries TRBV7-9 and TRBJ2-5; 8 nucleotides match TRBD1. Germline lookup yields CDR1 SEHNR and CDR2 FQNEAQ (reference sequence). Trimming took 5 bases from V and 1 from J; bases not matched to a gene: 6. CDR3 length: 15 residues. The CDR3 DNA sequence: TGTGCCAGCAGCCCTGGCAGGGGGCGCCAAGAGACCCAGTACTTC. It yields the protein CASSPGRGRQETQYF. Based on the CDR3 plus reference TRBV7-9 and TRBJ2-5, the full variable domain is DTGVSQNPRHKITKRGQNVTFRCDPISEHNRLYWYRQTLGQGPEFLTYFQNEAQLEKSRLLSDRFSAERPKGSFSTLEIQRTEQGDSAMYLCASSPGRGRQETQYFGPGTRLLVL.

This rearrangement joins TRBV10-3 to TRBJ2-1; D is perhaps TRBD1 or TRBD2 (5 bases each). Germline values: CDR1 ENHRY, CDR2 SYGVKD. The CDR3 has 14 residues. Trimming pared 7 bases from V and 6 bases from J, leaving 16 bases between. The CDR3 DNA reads TGTGCCATCAATACCGGGACCCAAGTCAATGAGCAGTTCTTC. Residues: CAINTGTQVNEQFF.

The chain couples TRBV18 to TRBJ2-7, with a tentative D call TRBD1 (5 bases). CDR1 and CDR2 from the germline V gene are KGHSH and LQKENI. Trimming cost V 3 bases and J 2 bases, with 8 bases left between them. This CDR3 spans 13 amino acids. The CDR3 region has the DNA TGTGCCAGCTCACCTTCAGGGCCCTACGAGCAGTACTTC. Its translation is CASSPSGPYEQYF.

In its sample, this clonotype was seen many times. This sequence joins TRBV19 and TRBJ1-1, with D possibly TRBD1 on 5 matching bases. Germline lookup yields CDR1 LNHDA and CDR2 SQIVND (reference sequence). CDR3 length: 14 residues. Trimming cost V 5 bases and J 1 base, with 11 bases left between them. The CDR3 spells CASSRQISNTEAFF. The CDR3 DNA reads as TGTGCCAGTAGTCGACAGATATCGAACACTGAAGCTTTCTTT.

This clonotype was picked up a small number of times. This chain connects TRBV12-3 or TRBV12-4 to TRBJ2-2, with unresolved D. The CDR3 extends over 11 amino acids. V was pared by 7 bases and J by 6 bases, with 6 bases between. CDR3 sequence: CASTGAGELFF. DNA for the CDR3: TGTGCCAGCACCGGAGCCGGGGAGCTGTTTTTT.

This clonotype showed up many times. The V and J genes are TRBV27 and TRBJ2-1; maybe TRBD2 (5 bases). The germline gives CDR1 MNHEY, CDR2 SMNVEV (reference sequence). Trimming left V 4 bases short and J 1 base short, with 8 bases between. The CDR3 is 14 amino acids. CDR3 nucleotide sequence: TGTGCCAGCAGTTCAAGGACTTCCTACAATGAGCAGTTCTTC. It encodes CASSSRTSYNEQFF.

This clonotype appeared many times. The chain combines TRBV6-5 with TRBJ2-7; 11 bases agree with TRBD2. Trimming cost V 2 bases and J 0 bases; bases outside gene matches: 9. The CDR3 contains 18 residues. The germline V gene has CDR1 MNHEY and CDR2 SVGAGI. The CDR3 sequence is CASSYEALAGGSSYEQYF. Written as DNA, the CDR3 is TGTGCCAGCAGTTACGAGGCCTTAGCGGGAGGGAGCTCCTACGAGCAGTACTTC.

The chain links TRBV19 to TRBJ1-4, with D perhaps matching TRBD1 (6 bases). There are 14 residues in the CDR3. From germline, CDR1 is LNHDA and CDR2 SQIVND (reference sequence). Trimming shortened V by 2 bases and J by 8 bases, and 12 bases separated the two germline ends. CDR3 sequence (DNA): TGTGCCAGTAGTATATCCTCGGACAGAGAAAAACTGTTTTTT. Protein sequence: CASSISSDREKLFF. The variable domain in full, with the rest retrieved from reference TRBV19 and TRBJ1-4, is DGGITQSPKYLFRKEGQNVTLSCEQNLNHDAMYWYRQDPGQGLRLIYYSQIVNDFQKGDIAEGYSVSREKKESFPLTVTSAQKNPTAFYLCASSISSDREKLFFGSGTQLSVL.

CDR3 region: CASSFLQGPEQYF. The DNA of the CDR3 is TGTGCCAGCAGCTTCCTACAGGGTCCCGAGCAGTACTTC. The chain recombines TRBV7-9 with TRBJ2-1; perhaps TRBD1 as D (6 bases). The DNA matches TRBJ2-7 better at its end, which makes the J call doubtful. The germline V gene encodes CDR1 SEHNR and CDR2 FQNEAQ (reference sequence). The CDR3 has 13 residues.

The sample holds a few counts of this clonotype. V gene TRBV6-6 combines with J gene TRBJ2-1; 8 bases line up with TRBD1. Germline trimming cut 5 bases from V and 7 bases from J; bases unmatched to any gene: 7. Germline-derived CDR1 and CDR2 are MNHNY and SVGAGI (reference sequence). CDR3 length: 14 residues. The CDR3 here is CASSNRQGKNEQFF. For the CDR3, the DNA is TGTGCCAGCAGTAACCGACAGGGGAAGAATGAGCAGTTCTTC.